This paragraph covers one T cell receptor beta chain sequence. This sample stems from a study of T cell changes during pregnancy in multiple sclerosis. The data were produced by immunoSEQ multiplex PCR, yet TCRdb's version contains in-frame clones alone and is incomplete. The data show 12,000 to 15,000 clones, just over 90% seen once. Trimming cost V 0 bases and J 3 bases, with 6 bases left between them. This CDR3 has 14 amino acids. CDR1 and CDR2 (germline): SGDLS, YYNGEE. This material consisted of peripheral blood, taken in the second trimester of pregnancy. This receptor was taken from a female donor in good health, enrolled as a control in a pregnancy study. This chain connects TRBV9 to TRBJ2-2, with a weak D call TRBD1 (5 bases). CDR3 coding DNA: TGTGCCAGCAGCGTAGGACAGTACACCGGGGAGCTGTTTTTT. Translated: CASSVGQYTGELFF.